The 24 T cell receptor beta chains presented below share a single source sample, sequenced in a study of OX40 agonist ivuxolimab in advanced cancers. The protocol was immunoSEQ multiplex PCR, while the TCRdb copy is restricted to in-frame clones and leaves out a portion. The sample lists 60,000 to 100,000 clones, more than 80% occurring once. The source material was CD4+ or CD8+ T cells sorted from blood, sampled in a trial of the OX40 agonist ivuxolimab. The source of these receptors is an adult with an advanced solid tumor such as melanoma, head and neck, liver or kidney cancer.

CDR3 sequence reads: CASIQGVFGNTIYF. The CDR3 DNA is TGTGCCAGCATCCAGGGGGTATTTGGAAACACCATATATTTT. The chain joins TRBV28 to TRBJ1-3; 7 bases fit TRBD1. Trimming removed 7 bases from V and 3 bases from J; junction bases left unmatched: 6. This CDR3 has 14 residues. Germline lookup yields CDR1 MDHEN and CDR2 SYDVKM.

As for this clone: Other DNA sequences in the sample encode the same CDR3. The V and J genes are TRBV6-5 and TRBJ1-5, with D tentatively TRBD1 (5 bases). Germline V gene lookup returns CDR1 MNHEY and CDR2 SVGAGI. Deletions cut 2 bases from V and 2 bases from J, with 10 bases between. This CDR3 is 15 amino acids long. The CDR3 region has the DNA TGTGCCAGCAGTTACGGGCAGGGCGGCAATCAGCCCCAGCATTTT. Translation gives CASSYGQGGNQPQHF.

This rearrangement joins TRBV30 to TRBJ2-5; 8 bases agree with TRBD2. Trimming removed 0 bases from V and 9 bases from J; junction bases left unmatched: 9. This CDR3 comprises 14 residues. Germline CDR1 and CDR2: GTSNPN and SVGIG (reference sequence). The CDR3: CAWSVPGGRTAQYF. CDR3 coding DNA: TGTGCCTGGAGTGTACCGGGGGGGAGAACGGCCCAGTACTTC. Based on the CDR3 plus reference TRBV30 and TRBJ2-5, the full variable domain is SQTIHQWPATLVQPVGSPLSLECTVEGTSNPNLYWYRQAAGRGLQLLFYSVGIGQISSEVPQNLSASRPQDRQFILSSKKLLLSDSGFYLCAWSVPGGRTAQYFGPGTRLLVL.

This sequence joins TRBV6-1 and TRBJ2-7; D is uncertain. V was shortened by 6 bases and J by 1 base, with 13 bases between the two germline ends. The CDR3 loop spans 14 amino acids. CDR1 MNHNS and CDR2 SASEGT come from the germline V gene. CDR3 sequence: CASRTGHGSYEQYF. Written as DNA, the CDR3 is TGTGCCAGCAGGACCGGTCACGGGTCCTACGAGCAGTACTTC.

V is TRBV4-2 and J is TRBJ2-3; D unresolved. The CDR3 spans 14 residues. Trimming took off 0 bases at V and 6 bases at J, with 10 bases between the two ends. CDR1 is LGHNA, CDR2 YNFKEQ, per germline. The CDR3 protein is CASSQDRVGDTQYF. The CDR3 DNA reads as TGTGCCAGCAGCCAAGATAGGGTAGGCGATACGCAGTATTTT.

The CDR3 DNA follows: TGTGCCAGCAGCCACGGGGAGCGGGTGTCCAATGAGCAGTTCTTC. Translated, it gives CASSHGERVSNEQFF. The chain recombines TRBV4-2 with TRBJ2-1; D is possibly TRBD2 (6 bases). V lost 3 bases, J lost 6 bases, and 15 bases lay in between. Germline V CDR1 and CDR2: LGHNA, YNFKEQ. This CDR3 spans 15 amino acids.

The genes are TRBV7-2 and TRBJ2-7; D is possibly TRBD2 (6 bases). The germline CDR1 and CDR2 sequences are SGHTA and FQGNSA. V lost 5 bases, J lost 4 bases, and 21 bases lay in between. The CDR3 runs 16 residues. DNA of the CDR3: TGTGCCAGCAGCGTTAGGTTAGGGACGGGAGAGTACGAGCAGTACTTC. Protein: CASSVRLGTGEYEQYF.

The J gene is TRBJ1-2, the V gene TRBV2; D might be TRBD1 (5 bases). The length of the CDR3 is 16 residues. V lost 2 bases to trimming and J lost 2 bases, with 15 bases between them. Germline lookup yields CDR1 SNHLY and CDR2 FYNNEI. CDR3 DNA sequence: TGTGCCAGCAGTGAATGGCTAACAGGAGCCAACTATGGCTACACCTTC. Translation: CASSEWLTGANYGYTF.

CDR3 amino acids: CASSLAVAGTATWVQYF. In DNA form, the CDR3 reads TGTGCCAGCAGCTTAGCGGTGGCGGGGACAGCCACCTGGGTGCAGTACTTC. The V gene is TRBV11-2, the J gene TRBJ2-7; D possibly corresponds to TRBD1 (7 bases). Germline loops: CDR1 SGHAT, CDR2 FQNNGV. V was pared by 1 base and J by 9 bases, with 25 bases between. This CDR3 comprises 17 residues.

In its sample, this clone was seen once. The chain couples TRBV7-6 to TRBJ2-1, with 11 bases that match TRBD2. This CDR3 has 15 residues. With 5 bases clipped from V and 3 bases from J, the junction kept 3 bases outside the gene matches. CDR1 is SGHVS, CDR2 FNYEAQ, per germline. The CDR3 DNA follows: TGTGCCAGCAGCCTCGGGACTAGCGGCTACAATGAGCAGTTCTTC. Its protein product is CASSLGTSGYNEQFF.

The chain is built from TRBV2 and TRBJ2-5; D is unclear. CDR3 length: 11 residues. The ends were cut back, 4 bases at V and 3 bases at J, with 3 bases in the middle. CDR1 and CDR2 (germline): SNHLY, FYNNEI. The CDR3 DNA sequence: TGTGCCAGCAGTGCCGAAGAGACCCAGTACTTC. Protein sequence: CASSAEETQYF.

The genes are TRBV6-5 and TRBJ2-7, with D perhaps matching TRBD2 (6 bases). Germline CDR1 is MNHEY and CDR2 is SVGAGI. Between the trimmed V and J ends, which lost 6 bases and 9 bases, there was a span of 12 bases. CDR3 length: 11 residues. CDR3 nucleotides: TGTGCCAGCAGGGAGGGCCCCCGGCAGTACTTC. This translates into CASREGPRQYF.

This clone was detected only a few times. This sequence joins TRBV7-2 and TRBJ1-1, with D unresolved. Between the trimmed V and J ends, which lost 0 bases and 1 base, there was a span of 3 bases. This CDR3 contains 13 residues. Germline V gene lookup returns CDR1 SGHTA and CDR2 FQGNSA. CDR3 protein: CASSLAGNTEAFF. The CDR3, as DNA: TGTGCCAGCAGCTTAGCAGGGAACACTGAAGCTTTCTTT.

This clone has only one observation. The gene calls are TRBV11-3 and TRBJ1-2, with 10 bases aligning to TRBD1. V lost 6 bases and J lost 7; bases outside the gene matches: 8. Looked up from germline, CDR1 is SGHNT and CDR2 is YENEEA. The CDR3 spans 14 residues. CDR3 nucleotide sequence: TGTGCCAGCAGTGGGGACAGGGGACATGGTGGCTACACCTTC. Translated, it gives CASSGDRGHGGYTF.

The chain uses TRBV6-5 and TRBJ1-4, with D perhaps matching TRBD1 (5 bases). Trimming pared 2 bases from V and 8 bases from J, leaving 9 bases between. The CDR3 covers 13 residues. Germline V gene data show CDR1 as MNHEY and CDR2 as SVGAGI. The CDR3 coding sequence is TGTGCCAGCAGTTACGAGGGGAGGGAAAAACTGTTTTTT. Encoded protein: CASSYEGREKLFF.

This chain connects TRBV5-1 to TRBJ2-6; no firm D call. The CDR3 extends over 14 amino acids. V was trimmed by 4 bases and J by 0 bases, leaving 5 bases between them. Germline CDR1 is SGHRS and CDR2 is YFSETQ. The CDR3 spells CASSLSSGANVLTF. The CDR3 DNA sequence: TGCGCCAGCAGCCTCTCCTCTGGGGCCAACGTCCTGACTTTC.

The chain links TRBV30 to TRBJ2-1; D call uncertain. Trimming shortened V by 3 bases and J by 6 bases, and 15 bases separated the two germline ends. CDR1 GTSNPN and CDR2 SVGIG come from the germline V gene (reference sequence). The CDR3 sequence is 14 residues long. CDR3 nucleotides: TGTGCCTGGAGGTCCCCCGCTCGCCGCAATGAGCAGTTCTTC. Amino acid sequence: CAWRSPARRNEQFF.

The V gene is TRBV7-2, the J gene TRBJ2-7, with D possibly TRBD1 on 5 matching bases. The V end lost 5 bases, the J end lost 3 bases, and 17 bases lay between the germline ends. This CDR3 has 15 amino acids. CDR1 and CDR2 from the germline V gene are SGHTA and FQGNSA. DNA for the CDR3: TGTGCCAGCAGCCGGCTTCAGGGCGCAGACTACGAGCAGTACTTC. Its protein product is CASSRLQGADYEQYF.

The chain combines TRBV4-2 with TRBJ1-2; TRBD1 might be the D (6 bases). Germline V gene lookup returns CDR1 LGHNA and CDR2 YNFKEQ. The CDR3 is 14 residues long. V lost 0 bases and J lost 2, with 7 bases in between. CDR3 DNA sequence: TGTGCCAGCAGCCAAGATACAGGGAACTATGGCTACACCTTC. It codes for CASSQDTGNYGYTF.

The chain employs TRBV2 and TRBJ2-7; the match to TRBD1 covers 9 bases. CDR1 SNHLY and CDR2 FYNNEI come from the germline V gene. Trimming removed 6 bases from V and 4 bases from J; junction bases left unmatched: 4. The CDR3 spans 13 residues. The CDR3 is CASSRDREYEQYF. The CDR3 nucleotides are TGTGCCAGCAGCCGGGACAGGGAGTACGAGCAGTACTTC.

This chain uses TRBV15 with TRBJ1-4; 7 bases fit TRBD1. Germline V gene sequence: CDR1 LNHNV, CDR2 YYDKDF (reference sequence). V dropped 3 bases and J dropped 5; count of bases not matched to a gene: 6. The CDR3 length is 15 residues. The CDR3 sequence: CATSRYRDSNEKLFF. The CDR3 region has the DNA TGTGCCACCAGCAGGTACCGGGACAGCAATGAAAAACTGTTTTTT.

The J gene is TRBJ2-3, the V gene TRBV2; the D is unclear. Germline V gene data show CDR1 as SNHLY and CDR2 as FYNNEI. Deletions cut 2 bases from V and 1 base from J, with 10 bases between. The CDR3 contains 15 residues. Here the CDR3 DNA reads TGTGCCAGCAGTGAATTAGCCTCTGGCACAGATACGCAGTATTTT. Its translation is CASSELASGTDTQYF.

The gene calls are TRBV7-2 and TRBJ2-7, with 8 bases lining up with TRBD2. The V and J ends lost 1 base and 4 bases, in that order; junction bases with no gene match: 6. This CDR3 contains 15 residues. Germline assignment: CDR1 SGHTA and CDR2 FQGNSA. The CDR3 here is CASSLGAGGGYEQYF. The CDR3 DNA sequence: TGTGCCAGCAGCTTAGGGGCGGGGGGCGGTTACGAGCAGTACTTC.

The rearrangement joins TRBV5-1 to TRBJ2-2, with D uncertain. The length of the CDR3 is 13 residues. Trimming removed 4 bases at V and 4 bases at J, with 8 bases between. CDR1 is SGHRS and CDR2 is YFSETQ in the germline V gene. The CDR3 DNA is TGCGCCAGCAGCAAAGGAACCACCGGGGAGCTGTTTTTT. Translated: CASSKGTTGELFF.